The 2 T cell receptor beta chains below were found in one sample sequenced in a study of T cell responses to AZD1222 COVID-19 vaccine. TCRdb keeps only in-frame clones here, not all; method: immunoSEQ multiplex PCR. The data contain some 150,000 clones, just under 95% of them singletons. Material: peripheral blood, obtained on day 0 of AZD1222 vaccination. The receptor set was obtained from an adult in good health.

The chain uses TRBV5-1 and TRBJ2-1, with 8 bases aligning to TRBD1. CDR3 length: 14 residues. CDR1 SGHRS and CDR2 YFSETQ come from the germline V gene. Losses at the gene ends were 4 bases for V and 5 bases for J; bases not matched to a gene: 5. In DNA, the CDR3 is TGCGCCAGCAGCCCGGACAGGGAGGACAATGAGCAGTTCTTC. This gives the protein CASSPDREDNEQFF.

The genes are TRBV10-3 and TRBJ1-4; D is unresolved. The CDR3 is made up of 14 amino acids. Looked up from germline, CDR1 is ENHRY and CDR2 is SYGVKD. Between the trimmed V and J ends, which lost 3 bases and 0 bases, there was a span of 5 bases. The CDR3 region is CAISDRPTNEKLFF. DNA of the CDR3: TGTGCCATCAGTGACCGGCCAACTAATGAAAAACTGTTTTTT.